This passage covers 5 T cell receptor beta chains from one sample sequenced in a study of stem cell transplantation in POMP-related autoinflammatory disease. Repertoires were generated with immunoSEQ multiplex PCR, while TCRdb's copy carries only in-frame clones and drops some. The repertoire consists of around 32,000 clones, with just over 85% occurring once and the leading ten covering approximately 0.72%. The specimen was CD4+ T cells from PBMCs, collected before stem cell transplantation. These receptor sequences come from a human donor with POMP-related autoinflammation and immune dysregulation (PRAID).

The chain uses TRBV11-2 and TRBJ1-4; 8 bases fit TRBD1. Germline-derived CDR1 and CDR2 are SGHAT and FQNNGV. Unmatched junction bases numbered 5, after V lost 4 bases and J lost 7 bases. This CDR3 has 14 amino acids. The CDR3 loop reads CASSSGQGIEKLFF. The CDR3 DNA reads TGTGCCAGCAGCTCTGGACAGGGAATTGAAAAACTGTTTTTT.

The gene calls are TRBV2 and TRBJ1-2; possible D gene TRBD1, 5 bases. Trimming pared 4 bases from V and 4 bases from J, leaving 7 bases between. The CDR3 consists of 12 residues. Germline CDR1 reads SNHLY; CDR2 reads FYNNEI. This CDR3 reads CASSGGGYGYTF. The CDR3 DNA sequence: TGTGCCAGCAGTGGTGGGGGCTATGGCTACACCTTC.

The DNA for the CDR3 is TGTGCCAGCAGTTTGGGCAATGAGCAGTTCTTC. It yields the protein CASSLGNEQFF. The V and J genes are TRBV28 and TRBJ2-1; D remains unclear. V was pared by 3 bases and J by 6 bases, with 3 bases between. CDR3 length equals 11 residues. CDR1 is MDHEN, CDR2 SYDVKM, per germline.

In nucleotides, the CDR3 is TGTGCCAGCAGTGATTGGCTAGCGGGGACCTACGAGCAGTACTTC. Its translation is CASSDWLAGTYEQYF. J is TRBJ2-7 and V is TRBV2, with 9 bases matching TRBD2. The CDR3 has 15 amino acids. Germline loops: CDR1 SNHLY, CDR2 FYNNEI. With 3 bases clipped from V and 2 bases from J, the junction kept 5 bases outside the gene matches.

This rearrangement joins TRBV4-2 to TRBJ1-1; 9 nucleotides line up with TRBD1. The CDR3 consists of 18 residues. The V and J ends lost 1 base and 1 base, in that order; junction bases with no gene match: 10. Per the germline V gene, CDR1 is LGHNA and CDR2 is YNFKEQ. The CDR3 nucleotides read TGTGCCAGCAGCCAAGGGCCCGGGACAGGGCCGGGGAACACTGAAGCTTTCTTT. Translating it yields CASSQGPGTGPGNTEAFF.